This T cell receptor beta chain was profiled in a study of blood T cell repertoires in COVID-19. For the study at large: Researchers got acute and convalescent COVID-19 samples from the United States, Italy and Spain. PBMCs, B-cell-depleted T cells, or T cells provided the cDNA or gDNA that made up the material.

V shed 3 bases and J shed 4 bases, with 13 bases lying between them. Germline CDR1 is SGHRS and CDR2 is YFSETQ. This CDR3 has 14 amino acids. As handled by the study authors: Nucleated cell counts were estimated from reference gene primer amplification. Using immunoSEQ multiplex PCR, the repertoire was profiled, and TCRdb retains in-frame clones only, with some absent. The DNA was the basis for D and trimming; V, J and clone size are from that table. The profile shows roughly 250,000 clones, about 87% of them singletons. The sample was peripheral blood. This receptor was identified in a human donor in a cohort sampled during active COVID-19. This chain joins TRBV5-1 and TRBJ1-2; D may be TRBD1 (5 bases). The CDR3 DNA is TGCGCCAGCAGCTCCGACAGCCCCGTCTATGGCTACACCTTC. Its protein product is CASSSDSPVYGYTF.